The present TCR beta chain was sequenced within a study of blood T cell repertoires in COVID-19. In the study overall: The analysed material was cDNA or gDNA that came from T cells, B-cell-depleted T cells, or PBMCs.

The assay was immunoSEQ multiplex PCR, and TCRdb's table has in-frame clones only and misses some. The table shows 150,000 to 250,000 clones, with about four fifths occurring only once. The V gene's germline CDR1 is DFQATT and CDR2 SNEGSKA (reference sequence). V was clipped by 7 bases and J by 4 bases, with 10 bases between them. The CDR3 is 11 residues long. Sequencing input: PBMCs or T cells enriched from blood (not recorded which). The J gene is TRBJ1-2, the V gene TRBV20-1; D might be TRBD1 (5 bases). The TCR originated in a man in his forties or fifties who had recovered from COVID-19. The CDR3 sequence is CSGGGIYGYTF. CDR3 coding DNA: TGCAGTGGCGGGGGTATCTATGGCTACACCTTC.